This TCR beta chain was captured by sequencing in a study of T cell changes during pregnancy in multiple sclerosis (dated 2019 in TCRdb). In the study overall: Changes in the T cell repertoire over the course of pregnancy were examined in this study in women with multiple sclerosis.

As regards this clone: Its binding antigen is unknown. No much larger clonotype is one base removed from it; base qualities were not supplied.

To prepare the library, the immunoSEQ multiplex PCR assay was applied. TCRdb stores this immuneACCESS table with in-frame sequences only. Part of the clones is absent; in the studies checked, under half of the shortfall reflects unresolved V genes, and no reason is known for the rest. This sample has about 20,000 clones in its table, and roughly nine tenths of those were observed once. The ten largest clones represent about 8% of the sample. The germline V gene yields SGDLS for CDR1 and YYNGEE for CDR2. V is clipped by 3 bases and J by 7 bases, and the sequence between their germline boundaries is 11 bases long. The CDR3 numbers 13 residues from cysteine through phenylalanine. Only CDR3 DNA remains: 39 bases, in frame from the first base.

The origin of this receptor is a female donor in good health, enrolled as a control in a pregnancy study. Recombination joined TRBV9 with TRBJ2-1; 5 matching bases give a weak D call of TRBD2. Specimen: CD8+ T cells from peripheral blood mononuclear cells, collected in the second trimester of pregnancy. The CDR3 is CASSAAPGNEQFF. In nucleotide form, the sequence is TGTGCCAGCAGCGCCGCCCCGGGGAATGAGCAGTTCTTC.